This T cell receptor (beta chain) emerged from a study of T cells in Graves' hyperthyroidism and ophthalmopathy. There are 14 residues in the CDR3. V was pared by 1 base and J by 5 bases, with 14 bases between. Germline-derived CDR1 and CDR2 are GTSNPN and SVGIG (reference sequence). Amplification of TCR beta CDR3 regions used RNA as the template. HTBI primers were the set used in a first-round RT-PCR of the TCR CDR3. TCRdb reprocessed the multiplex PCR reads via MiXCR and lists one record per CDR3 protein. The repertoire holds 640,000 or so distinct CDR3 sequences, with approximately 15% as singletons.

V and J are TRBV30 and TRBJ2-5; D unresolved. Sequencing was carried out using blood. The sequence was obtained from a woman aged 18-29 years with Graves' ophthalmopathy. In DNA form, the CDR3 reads TGTGCCTGGAGTGCATTCAGTATTCCCGAGACCCAGTACTTC. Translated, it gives CAWSAFSIPETQYF.